The present entry profiles one T cell receptor beta chain with its context. The same CDR3 can be traced to other DNA sequences in this sample. The sample is drawn from a study of cytomegalovirus exposure and HLA in healthy donors. PCR primers comprised 60 Vbeta and 13 Jbeta primers. Sequenced by immunoSEQ multiplex PCR; TCRdb stores in-frame clones only, minus some. Seen here are some 170,000 clones, over 80% observed once, and the top ten hold roughly 1.6%. The CDR3 runs 15 residues. V dropped 4 bases and J dropped 1 base, with 12 bases sitting between them. Germline values: CDR1 SGDLS, CDR2 YYNGEE. The sequenced sample was PBMCs. V is TRBV9 and J is TRBJ2-1; D is possibly TRBD2 (6 bases). The origin of this receptor is a girl between 5 and 17 years old in good health and CMV-seropositive. In DNA, the CDR3 is TGTGCCAGCAGCCCCGGAGGGTCTTCCTACAATGAGCAGTTCTTC. This encodes CASSPGGSSYNEQFF. The full variable domain, its missing parts supplied by reference TRBV9 and TRBJ2-1, is DSGVTQTPKHLITATGQRVTLRCSPRSGDLSVYWYQQSLDQGLQFLIQYYNGEERAKGNILERFSAQQFPDLHSELNLSSLELGDSALYFCASSPGGSSYNEQFFGPGTRLTVL.